This T cell receptor beta chain was retrieved from a study of shared clonotypes between healthy human individuals. Germline values: CDR1 SGHTA, CDR2 FQGNSA. CDR3 length: 15 residues. J was trimmed by 3 bases and V by 5 bases; bases with no gene match: 9. In the sorted-subset replicate PCRs, 150 to 200 ng DNA, some 30,000 T cell genomes, was used. Sequenced by immunoSEQ multiplex PCR; TCRdb stores in-frame clones only, minus some. The sample records hundreds of thousands of clones, approximately 95% being singletons. Only CD45RO-negative cells positively selected for CCR7 counted as naive CD8 cells, so terminally differentiated effector memory CD45RA+ cells were excluded.

This clonotype was obtained from a woman aged 25 to 39 in good health. The sample taken for sequencing was naive CD8+ T cells sorted from blood. The V call is TRBV7-2, the J call TRBJ2-7; TRBD2 agrees at 8 bases. This CDR3 reads CASSREAGEFYEQYF. CDR3 in DNA: TGTGCCAGCAGCCGGGAAGCGGGAGAGTTCTACGAGCAGTACTTC.